These T cell receptor beta chains were read from a single sample in a study of control samples from healthy donors and cancer patients. Method: immunoSEQ multiplex PCR; TCRdb's copy keeps in-frame clones and lacks some. Here the sample spans 100,000 to 150,000 clones, around 94% being singletons. The specimen sequenced was PBMCs. The origin of the receptors is a man aged 80 or over with head and neck cancer. Both conserved end residues are part of each CDR3. A D gene is named only where the DNA matches it firmly. Size is omitted from some rows. Given values are once, few, many or a class for expanded clones.

abundance,j_gene,v_gene,d_gene,len,CDR3aa,CDR3nt
.,TRBJ1-2,TRBV9,.,14,CASTPDLGGHGYTF,TGTGCCAGCACCCCGGACTTGGGAGGTCATGGCTACACCTTC
.,TRBJ1-1,TRBV5-4,TRBD1,14,CASSTTQGAIEAFF,TGTGCCAGCAGCACAACCCAGGGGGCAATTGAAGCTTTCTTT
.,TRBJ1-5,TRBV7-9,.,14,CASSAGLSNQPQHF,TGTGCCAGCAGCGCGGGACTTAGCAATCAGCCCCAGCATTTT
.,TRBJ1-5,TRBV2,.,14,CASGLLRGNQPQHF,TGTGCCAGCGGACTCCTCAGGGGTAATCAGCCCCAGCATTTT
.,TRBJ2-7,TRBV27,.,13,CASSLFGPLVQYF,TGTGCCAGCAGTTTGTTCGGGCCCCTGGTGCAGTACTTC
.,TRBJ2-1,TRBV19,TRBD2,15,CASSIETSDYNEQFF,TGTGCCAGTAGTATAGAAACTAGCGATTACAATGAGCAGTTCTTC
once,TRBJ2-7,TRBV18,.,13,CASSPRTETEQYF,TGTGCCAGCTCACCACGGACAGAGACCGAGCAGTACTTC
few,TRBJ2-7,TRBV5-6,TRBD1,16,CASSRRTGTGFFEQYF,TGTGCCAGCAGCCGACGCACCGGGACAGGGTTCTTTGAGCAGTACTTC
.,TRBJ2-7,TRBV11-2,.,14,CASSYQGRYYEQYF,TGTGCCAGCAGCTATCAGGGGAGATACTACGAGCAGTACTTC
.,TRBJ1-5,TRBV6-6,TRBD1,16,CASSYPEGGSNQPQHF,TGTGCCAGCAGTTACCCAGAAGGGGGCAGCAATCAGCCCCAGCATTTT
.,TRBJ1-1,TRBV30,.,14,CAWSARQGNTEAFF,TGTGCCTGGAGTGCGAGGCAGGGGAACACTGAAGCTTTCTTT
.,TRBJ1-6,TRBV7-9,.,12,CASSLAGAPLHF,TGTGCCAGCAGCTTAGCGGGGGCCCCCCTCCACTTT
.,TRBJ1-4,TRBV6-5,.,13,CASSPGLNEKLFF,TGTGCCAGCAGTCCAGGCCTTAATGAAAAACTGTTTTTT
.,TRBJ1-2,TRBV5-4,.,13,CASSAGQGYGYTF,TGTGCCAGCAGTGCGGGGCAGGGTTATGGCTACACCTTC
.,TRBJ1-1,TRBV7-8,.,12,CASSLVGGEAFF,TGTGCCAGCAGCTTAGTGGGGGGTGAAGCTTTCTTT
once,TRBJ2-5,TRBV5-1,.,11,CASSRQETQYF,TGCGCCAGCAGCCGACAAGAGACCCAGTACTTC
.,TRBJ1-4,TRBV29-1,.,11,CSVGDGEKLFF,TGCAGCGTTGGGGACGGGGAAAAACTGTTTTTT
.,TRBJ2-7,TRBV19,.,14,CASSVGPRVYEQYF,TGTGCCAGTAGTGTGGGGCCCAGGGTCTACGAGCAGTACTTC
.,TRBJ1-2,TRBV6-5,TRBD1,14,CASRNRDRGPGYTF,TGTGCCAGCAGAAACCGGGACAGGGGGCCGGGCTACACCTTC
.,TRBJ2-3,TRBV19,.,16,CASSIGKGYSTDTQYF,TGTGCCAGTAGTATAGGGAAGGGATATAGCACAGATACGCAGTATTTT
.,TRBJ1-1,TRBV5-1,TRBD1,15,CASTPTPGGFFEAFF,TGCGCCAGCACCCCTACCCCAGGGGGTTTTTTTGAAGCTTTCTTT
.,TRBJ1-1,TRBV5-4,.,13,CASRYRVGTEAFF,TGTGCCAGCAGATACAGGGTCGGCACTGAAGCTTTCTTT
.,TRBJ2-7,TRBV5-6,.,11,CASSLGYEQYF,TGTGCCAGCAGCTTAGGATACGAGCAGTACTTC
once,TRBJ2-7,TRBV2,.,14,CASGERWTSYEQYF,TGTGCCAGCGGTGAAAGGTGGACCTCCTACGAGCAGTACTTC
.,TRBJ2-1,TRBV14,TRBD2,18,CASSQESRLAGGYNEQFF,TGTGCCAGCAGCCAAGAGTCCCGACTAGCGGGAGGGTACAATGAGCAGTTCTTC
.,TRBJ2-2,TRBV12-3/TRBV12-4,.,13,CASRPAGTGELFF,TGTGCCAGCAGGCCAGCGGGCACCGGGGAGCTGTTTTTT
.,TRBJ1-1,TRBV20-1,.,15,CSATDPQGPNTEAFF,TGCAGTGCTACTGACCCCCAGGGGCCGAACACTGAAGCTTTCTTT
.,TRBJ2-1,TRBV7-9,TRBD2,15,CASSQASLAGEEQFF,TGTGCCAGCAGCCAAGCATCGCTAGCGGGGGAAGAGCAGTTCTTC
few,TRBJ1-4,TRBV30,.,15,CAWSVREAANEKLFF,TGTGCCTGGAGTGTAAGGGAGGCGGCTAATGAAAAACTGTTTTTT